The source of this T cell receptor beta chain is a study of blood T cell repertoires in COVID-19. Authors' analysis steps: Nucleated cell counts were estimated from reference gene primer amplification. Sequencing used immunoSEQ multiplex PCR; TCRdb keeps in-frame clones, though not all of them. V and J calls and clone size come straight from that table; D and trimming were deduced from the DNA. The sample has more than 150,000 clones; about 88% are singletons. Trimming shortened V by 3 bases and J by 2 bases, and 10 bases separated the two germline ends. The CDR3 spans 14 residues. CDR1 is GTSNPN, CDR2 SVGIG, per germline (reference sequence).

The sample was peripheral blood. The TCR sequence derives from a man in his sixties with COVID-19, enrolled during active disease. The rearrangement joins TRBV30 to TRBJ2-2; tentative D call: TRBD1 (6 bases). The CDR3 here is CAWRMGHNTGELFF. The DNA for the CDR3 is TGTGCCTGGAGAATGGGACACAACACCGGGGAGCTGTTTTTT.